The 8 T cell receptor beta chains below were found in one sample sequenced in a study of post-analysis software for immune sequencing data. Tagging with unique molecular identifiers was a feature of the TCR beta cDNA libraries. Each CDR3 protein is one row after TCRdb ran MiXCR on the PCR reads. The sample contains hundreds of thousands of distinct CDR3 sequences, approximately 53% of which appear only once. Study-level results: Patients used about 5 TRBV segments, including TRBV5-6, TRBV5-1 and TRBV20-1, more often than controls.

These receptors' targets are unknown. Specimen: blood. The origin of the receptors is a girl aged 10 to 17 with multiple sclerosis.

Here the CDR3 reads CSARDATNYGYTF. The CDR3 DNA follows: TGCAGTGCTAGAGACGCGACTAACTATGGCTACACCTTC. V usage is TRBV20-1 and J usage is TRBJ1-2, with D uncertain. The CDR3 length is 13 residues. Germline CDR1 DFQATT, CDR2 SNEGSKA (reference sequence). Trimming pared 0 bases from V and 0 bases from J, leaving 5 bases between.

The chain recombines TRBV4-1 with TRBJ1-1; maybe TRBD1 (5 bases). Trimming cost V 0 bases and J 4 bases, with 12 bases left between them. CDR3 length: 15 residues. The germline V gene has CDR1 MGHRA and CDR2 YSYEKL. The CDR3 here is CASSQDGLGGTEAFF. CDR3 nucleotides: TGCGCCAGCAGCCAAGACGGTCTGGGGGGCACTGAAGCTTTCTTT.

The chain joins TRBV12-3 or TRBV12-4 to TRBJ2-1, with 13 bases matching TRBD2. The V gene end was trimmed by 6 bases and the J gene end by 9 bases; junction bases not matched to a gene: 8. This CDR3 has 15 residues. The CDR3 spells CASRDTSGRAGEQFF. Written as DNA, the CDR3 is TGTGCCAGCAGGGATACTAGCGGGAGGGCCGGTGAGCAGTTCTTC.

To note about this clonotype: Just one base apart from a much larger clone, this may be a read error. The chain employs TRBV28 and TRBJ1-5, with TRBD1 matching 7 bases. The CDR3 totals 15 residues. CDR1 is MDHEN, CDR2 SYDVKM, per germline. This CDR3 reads CASRWDRLSNQPRHF. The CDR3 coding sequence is TGTGCCAGCAGGTGGGACAGACTAAGCAATCAGCCCCGGCATTTT.

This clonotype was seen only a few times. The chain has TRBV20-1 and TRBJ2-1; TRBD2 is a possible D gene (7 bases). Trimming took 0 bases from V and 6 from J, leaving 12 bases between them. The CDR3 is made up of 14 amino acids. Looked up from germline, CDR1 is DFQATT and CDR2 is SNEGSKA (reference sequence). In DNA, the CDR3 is TGCAGTGCTAGAGACCCCCGGGGGGCCAATGAGCAGTTCTTC. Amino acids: CSARDPRGANEQFF.

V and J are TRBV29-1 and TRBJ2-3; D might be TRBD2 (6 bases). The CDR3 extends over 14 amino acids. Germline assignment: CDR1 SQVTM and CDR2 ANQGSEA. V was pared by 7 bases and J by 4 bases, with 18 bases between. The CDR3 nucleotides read TGCAGCGCGGGCCGGGGACTCCCCGCAGATACGCAGTATTTT. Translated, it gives CSAGRGLPADTQYF.

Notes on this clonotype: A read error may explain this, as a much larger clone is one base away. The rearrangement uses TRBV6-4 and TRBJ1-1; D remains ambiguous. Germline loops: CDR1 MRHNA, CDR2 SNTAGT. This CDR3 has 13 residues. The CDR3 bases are TGTGCCGGCAGCCTTACCGCGAACACTGAAGCTTTCTTT. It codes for CAGSLTANTEAFF.

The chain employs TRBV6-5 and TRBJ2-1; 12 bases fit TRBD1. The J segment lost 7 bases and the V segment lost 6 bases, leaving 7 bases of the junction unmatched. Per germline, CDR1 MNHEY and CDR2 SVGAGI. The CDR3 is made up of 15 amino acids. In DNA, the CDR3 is TGTGCCAGCAGAACTGGGACAGGGGGCTTTAATGAGCAGTTCTTC. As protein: CASRTGTGGFNEQFF.